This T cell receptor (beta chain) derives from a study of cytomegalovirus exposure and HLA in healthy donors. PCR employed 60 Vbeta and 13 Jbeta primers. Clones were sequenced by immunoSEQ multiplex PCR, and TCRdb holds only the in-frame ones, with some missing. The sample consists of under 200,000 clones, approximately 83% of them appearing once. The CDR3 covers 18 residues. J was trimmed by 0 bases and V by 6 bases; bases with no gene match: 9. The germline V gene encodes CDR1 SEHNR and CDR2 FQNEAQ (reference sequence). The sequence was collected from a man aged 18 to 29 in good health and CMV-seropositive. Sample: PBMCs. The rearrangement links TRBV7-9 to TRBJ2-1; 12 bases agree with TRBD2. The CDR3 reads CASSGSGLAGSSYNEQFF. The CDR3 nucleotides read TGTGCCAGCAGTGGGTCCGGACTAGCGGGGAGCTCCTACAATGAGCAGTTCTTC.